Given below is one T cell receptor (beta chain) in context. The sample belongs to a study of blood T cell repertoires in COVID-19. Whole-study context: Sites across the United States, Italy and Spain contributed samples from acute and convalescent COVID-19.

The V gene's germline CDR1 is MNHEY and CDR2 SMNVEV (reference sequence). The CDR3 extends over 14 amino acids. V gave up 5 bases and J gave up 6 bases; unmatched junction bases: 8. Per the original methods: From reference gene primer amplification, estimates of nucleated cell counts were derived. TCRdb keeps only in-frame clones here, not all; method: immunoSEQ multiplex PCR. The DNA was the basis for D and trimming; V, J and clone size are from that table. The data show 200,000 to 250,000 clones, with about nine tenths seen just once and roughly 2.5% held by the top ten. Recovered Cohort 3 donors showed two negative PCRs, clearance, or symptom resolution.

The chain employs TRBV27 and TRBJ1-2; 8 bases align to TRBD1. The source material was PBMCs or T cells enriched from blood (not recorded which). The source is a woman aged 25-40 years who had recovered from COVID-19. CDR3 nucleotide sequence: TGTGCCAGCAGTCCCCATCGGACAGGGCATGGCTACACCTTC. Encoded protein: CASSPHRTGHGYTF.